This T cell receptor (beta chain) was documented in a study of blood T cell repertoires in COVID-19. Study context: Sites in the United States, Italy and Spain provided acute and convalescent COVID-19 samples. In each case, the material was cDNA or gDNA derived from T cells, B-cell-depleted T cells, or PBMCs.

The CDR3 loop spans 15 amino acids. V was shortened by 3 bases and J by 4 bases, with 15 bases between the two germline ends. In germline, CDR1 is SEHNR, CDR2 FQNEAQ (reference sequence). Original handling: Researchers report that nucleated cell counts were estimated from reference gene primer amplification. Profiled with immunoSEQ multiplex PCR; TCRdb holds only in-frame clones, not every one. From that table come the V and J calls and clone size; the DNA was used to work out D and trimming. The repertoire holds tens of thousands of clones, with 70% to 90% as singletons. The rearrangement uses TRBV7-9 and TRBJ1-2, with TRBD1 as a possible D gene (5 bases). The sample comprised peripheral blood. The sequence was obtained from a woman older than 75 with active COVID-19. The CDR3 region is CASSFSSGSTYGYTF. The CDR3 bases are TGTGCCAGCAGCTTTTCCTCAGGGTCTACCTATGGCTACACCTTC. The entire variable domain, with the rest obtained from reference TRBV7-9 and TRBJ1-2, is as follows: DTGVSQNPRHKITKRGQNVTFRCDPISEHNRLYWYRQTLGQGPEFLTYFQNEAQLEKSRLLSDRFSAERPKGSFSTLEIQRTEQGDSAMYLCASSFSSGSTYGYTFGSGTRLTVV.